Following are 21 T cell receptor beta chains from one sample sequenced in a study of OX40 agonist ivuxolimab in advanced cancers. Library creation used the immunoSEQ multiplex PCR assay. The table comes from immuneACCESS by way of TCRdb, which keeps in-frame sequences with V and J called. Part of the clones is missing from these tables; in studies checked, under half for an unresolved V gene and the rest for unknown reasons. The table for this sample lists approximately 18,000 clones; around 80% of them were counted only once. The ten largest clones capture roughly 2.3% of the sample. The material sequenced was CD4+ or CD8+ T cells sorted from blood, taken in a trial of the OX40 agonist ivuxolimab. Every receptor here comes from an adult with an advanced solid tumor such as melanoma, head and neck, liver or kidney cancer.

The V and J genes are TRBV7-2 and TRBJ2-7; no clear D gene. V was cut by 3 bases and J by 2 bases, with 11 bases left in between. The CDR3 has 14 amino acids. The germline V gene encodes CDR1 SGHTA and CDR2 FQGNSA. CDR3 residues: CASSLLTVTYEQYF. The DNA for the CDR3 is TGTGCCAGCAGCTTGCTAACTGTTACCTACGAGCAGTACTTC.

This chain joins TRBV6-6 and TRBJ2-1; 7 bases line up with TRBD1. Germline V CDR1 and CDR2: MNHNY, SVGAGI (reference sequence). This CDR3 contains 15 residues. After removal of 0 bases from V and 9 bases from J, the junction contained 8 bases not matched to a gene. The DNA for the CDR3 is TGTGCCAGCAGTTACTCATTTGAGGGGGCCGGTGAGCAGTTCTTC. Its translation is CASSYSFEGAGEQFF.

This clone was seen a few times. The genes are TRBV7-2 and TRBJ2-3; no reliable D call. Germline loops: CDR1 SGHTA, CDR2 FQGNSA. The CDR3 is 14 residues long. Between the trimmed V and J ends, which lost 4 bases and 0 bases, there was a span of 8 bases. The DNA of the CDR3 is TGTGCCAGCAGCTCAGGCACTAGCACAGATACGCAGTATTTT. Protein sequence: CASSSGTSTDTQYF.

The chain employs TRBV27 and TRBJ2-2; no clear D gene. V lost 0 bases to trimming and J lost 4 bases, with 9 bases between them. This CDR3 has 15 residues. Germline V gene sequence: CDR1 MNHEY, CDR2 SMNVEV (reference sequence). The CDR3 reads CASSLSPAFTGELFF. CDR3 coding DNA: TGTGCCAGCAGTTTATCCCCGGCCTTCACCGGGGAGCTGTTTTTT.

V is TRBV28 and J is TRBJ2-1; 8 bases fit TRBD1. After removal of 7 bases from V and 13 bases from J, the junction contained 9 bases not matched to a gene. CDR1 is MDHEN, CDR2 SYDVKM, per germline. The CDR3 covers 12 residues. CDR3 sequence (DNA): TGTGCCAGCACCTTAAGGGGACAGGCACAGTTCTTC. Translating it yields CASTLRGQAQFF.

This sequence joins TRBV16 and TRBJ1-1; 7 bases are shared with TRBD1. The CDR3 covers 15 residues. CDR1 is KGHSY and CDR2 is FQNENV in the germline V gene. Germline trimming cut 2 bases from V and 0 bases from J; bases unmatched to any gene: 3. CDR3 in DNA: TGTGCCAGCAGCCAAGGGACAGTCATGAACACTGAAGCTTTCTTT. Protein sequence: CASSQGTVMNTEAFF.

CDR3 amino acids: CASSFVPGPGQGPGNTIYF. The CDR3 bases are TGTGCCAGCAGCTTCGTCCCCGGACCGGGACAGGGGCCTGGAAACACCATATATTTT. The rearrangement joins TRBV7-2 to TRBJ1-3, with 10 bases fitting TRBD1. Germline V gene data show CDR1 as SGHTA and CDR2 as FQGNSA. This CDR3 spans 19 amino acids. Losses at the gene ends were 3 bases for V and 2 bases for J; bases not matched to a gene: 13.

The V and J genes are TRBV9 and TRBJ2-1, with no clear D. The CDR3 extends over 16 amino acids. Trimming took off 4 bases at V and 0 bases at J, with 14 bases between the two ends. Germline loops: CDR1 SGDLS, CDR2 YYNGEE. DNA for the CDR3: TGTGCCAGCAGCACCCGAGCAACGGGCTCCTACAATGAGCAGTTCTTC. This sequence encodes CASSTRATGSYNEQFF.

This chain connects TRBV5-1 to TRBJ2-7; possibly TRBD1 for D (6 bases). CDR3 length: 13 residues. V was trimmed by 4 bases and J by 2 bases, leaving 10 bases between them. CDR1 and CDR2 from the germline V gene are SGHRS and YFSETQ. CDR3 in amino acids: CASSQGSTYEQYF. The CDR3 nucleotides read TGCGCCAGCAGCCAGGGGTCTACCTACGAGCAGTACTTC.

The chain joins TRBV27 to TRBJ1-6; the D is unclear. Trimming took 8 bases from V and 4 from J, leaving 12 bases between them. Looked up from germline, CDR1 is MNHEY and CDR2 is SMNVEV (reference sequence). This CDR3 spans 14 amino acids. CDR3 in amino acids: CASRGRIYNSPLHF. CDR3 sequence (DNA): TGTGCCAGCCGTGGACGAATTTATAATTCACCCCTCCACTTT.

The V gene is TRBV7-2, the J gene TRBJ2-3; TRBD2 aligns across 7 bases. After removal of 5 bases from V and 5 bases from J, the junction contained 10 bases not matched to a gene. Looked up from germline, CDR1 is SGHTA and CDR2 is FQGNSA. This CDR3 is 15 amino acids long. The CDR3 sequence is CASSPHGRGEDTQYF. CDR3 in DNA: TGTGCCAGCAGCCCCCACGGACGGGGGGAAGATACGCAGTATTTT.

CDR3 DNA sequence: TGTGCCAGCAGCGTTAGAGCGGGAGTCGGGACAGATACGCAGTATTTT. Translated, it gives CASSVRAGVGTDTQYF. The chain links TRBV9 to TRBJ2-3; 8 bases line up with TRBD2. The germline V gene has CDR1 SGDLS and CDR2 YYNGEE. V was pared by 2 bases and J by 3 bases, with 8 bases of the junction left unmatched. The CDR3 is 16 residues long.

This clone ranks as medium-sized. The CDR3 coding sequence is TGTGCCAGCTCACCGGTTAGCGGGACCGCCTACGAGCAGTACTTC. Protein sequence: CASSPVSGTAYEQYF. The chain is built from TRBV18 and TRBJ2-7; 8 bases fit TRBD2. The CDR3 has 15 residues. The J segment lost 2 bases and the V segment lost 3 bases, leaving 6 bases of the junction unmatched. The germline V gene has CDR1 KGHSH and CDR2 LQKENI.

This sequence joins TRBV6-6 and TRBJ2-7; 8 nucleotides match TRBD2. There are 15 residues in the CDR3. The V gene end was trimmed by 5 bases and the J gene end by 0 bases; junction bases not matched to a gene: 6. Germline V gene lookup returns CDR1 MNHNY and CDR2 SVGAGI (reference sequence). CDR3 residues: CASSTTSGDSYEQYF. The CDR3 coding sequence is TGTGCCAGCAGTACCACTAGCGGAGACTCCTACGAGCAGTACTTC.

The chain joins TRBV5-5 to TRBJ2-5; 14 bases fit TRBD2. V shed 1 base, J shed 7 bases, and the junction held 6 bases outside the gene matches. The CDR3 runs 16 residues. Germline V gene sequence: CDR1 SGHKS, CDR2 YYEKEE (reference sequence). The CDR3 is CASSLMGLAGAGTQYF. As DNA, the CDR3 is TGTGCCAGCAGCTTGATGGGACTAGCGGGAGCTGGGACCCAGTACTTC.

This chain links TRBV5-1 with TRBJ2-2; D not certain. Trimming removed 1 base at V and 2 bases at J, with 9 bases between. Germline values: CDR1 SGHRS, CDR2 YFSETQ. The CDR3 covers 15 residues. CDR3 amino acids: CASSLHSTNTGELFF. The CDR3 coding sequence is TGCGCCAGCAGCTTGCATAGCACTAACACCGGGGAGCTGTTTTTT.

The CDR3 spells CASSGGTGGAETQYF. CDR3 coding DNA: TGTGCCAGCAGTGGGGGGACAGGTGGTGCGGAGACCCAGTACTTC. The V gene is TRBV28, the J gene TRBJ2-5, with 8 bases lining up with TRBD1. The CDR3 runs to 15 residues. The J segment lost 5 bases and the V segment lost 5 bases, leaving 10 bases of the junction unmatched. Germline V gene lookup returns CDR1 MDHEN and CDR2 SYDVKM.

J is TRBJ1-2 and V is TRBV5-6; D gene ambiguous. Germline V gene data show CDR1 as SGHDT and CDR2 as YYEEEE. The CDR3 length is 16 residues. V was shortened by 1 base and J by 8 bases, with 21 bases between the two germline ends. In DNA form, the CDR3 reads TGTGCCAGCAGCTTGTTTGGACCCTCCTCCTCGGGGGGCTACACCTTC. Residues: CASSLFGPSSSGGYTF. Combining the CDR3 with reference TRBV5-6 and TRBJ1-2 gives the whole variable domain DAGVTQSPTHLIKTRGQQVTLRCSPKSGHDTVSWYQQALGQGPQFIFQYYEEEERQRGNFPDRFSGHQFPNYSSELNVNALLLGDSALYLCASSLFGPSSSGGYTFGSGTRLTVV.

This chain joins TRBV13 and TRBJ2-7; 8 positions agree with TRBD1. Germline CDR1 PRHDT, CDR2 FYEKMQ (reference sequence). CDR3 size: 15 residues. V lost 5 bases to trimming and J lost 6 bases; unmatched junction nucleotides: 12. CDR3 nucleotide sequence: TGTGCCAGCAGCCCCAGGACAGGGTCCACTCGCGAGCAGTACTTC. It encodes CASSPRTGSTREQYF.

This clone was picked up one time. The chain couples TRBV6-5 to TRBJ2-7; no clear D gene. V was trimmed by 5 bases and J by 3 bases, leaving 17 bases between them. The CDR3 consists of 15 residues. The germline V gene encodes CDR1 MNHEY and CDR2 SVGAGI. As DNA, the CDR3 is TGTGCCAGCAGTAGCCAGAGTGTACCCCTCTACGAGCAGTACTTC. This sequence encodes CASSSQSVPLYEQYF.

The V and J genes are TRBV19 and TRBJ1-1, with D hard to call. The CDR3 is made up of 13 amino acids. V was clipped by 1 base and J by 5 bases, with 8 bases between them. CDR1 is LNHDA, CDR2 SQIVND, per germline (reference sequence). This CDR3 is CASSIVGGTEAFF. CDR3 DNA sequence: TGTGCCAGTAGTATAGTAGGAGGGACTGAAGCTTTCTTT.